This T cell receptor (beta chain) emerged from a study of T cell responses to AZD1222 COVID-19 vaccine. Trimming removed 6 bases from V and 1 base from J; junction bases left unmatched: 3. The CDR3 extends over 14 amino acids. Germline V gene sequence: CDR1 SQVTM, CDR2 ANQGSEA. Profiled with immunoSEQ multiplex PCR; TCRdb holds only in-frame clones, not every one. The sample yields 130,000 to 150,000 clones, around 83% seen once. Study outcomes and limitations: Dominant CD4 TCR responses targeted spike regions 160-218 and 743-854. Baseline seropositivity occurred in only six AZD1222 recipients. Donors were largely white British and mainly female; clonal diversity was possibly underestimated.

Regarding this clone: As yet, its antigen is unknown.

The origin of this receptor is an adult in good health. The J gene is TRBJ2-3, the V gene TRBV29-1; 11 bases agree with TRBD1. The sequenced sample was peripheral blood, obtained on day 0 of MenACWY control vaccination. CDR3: CSVRDRGGTDTQYF. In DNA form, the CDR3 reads TGCAGCGTCCGGGACAGGGGGGGCACAGATACGCAGTATTTT.